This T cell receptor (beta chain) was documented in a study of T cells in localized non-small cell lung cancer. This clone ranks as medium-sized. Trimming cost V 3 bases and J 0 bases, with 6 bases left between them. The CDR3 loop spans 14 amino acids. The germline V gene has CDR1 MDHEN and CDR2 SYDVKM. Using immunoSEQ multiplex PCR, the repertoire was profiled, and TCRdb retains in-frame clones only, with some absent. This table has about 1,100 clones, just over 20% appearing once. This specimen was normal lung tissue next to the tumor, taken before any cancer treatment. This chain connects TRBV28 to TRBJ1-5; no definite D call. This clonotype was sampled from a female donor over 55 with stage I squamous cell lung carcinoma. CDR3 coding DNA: TGTGCCAGCAGTTTCAGGTATAGCAATCAGCCCCAGCATTTT. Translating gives CASSFRYSNQPQHF.